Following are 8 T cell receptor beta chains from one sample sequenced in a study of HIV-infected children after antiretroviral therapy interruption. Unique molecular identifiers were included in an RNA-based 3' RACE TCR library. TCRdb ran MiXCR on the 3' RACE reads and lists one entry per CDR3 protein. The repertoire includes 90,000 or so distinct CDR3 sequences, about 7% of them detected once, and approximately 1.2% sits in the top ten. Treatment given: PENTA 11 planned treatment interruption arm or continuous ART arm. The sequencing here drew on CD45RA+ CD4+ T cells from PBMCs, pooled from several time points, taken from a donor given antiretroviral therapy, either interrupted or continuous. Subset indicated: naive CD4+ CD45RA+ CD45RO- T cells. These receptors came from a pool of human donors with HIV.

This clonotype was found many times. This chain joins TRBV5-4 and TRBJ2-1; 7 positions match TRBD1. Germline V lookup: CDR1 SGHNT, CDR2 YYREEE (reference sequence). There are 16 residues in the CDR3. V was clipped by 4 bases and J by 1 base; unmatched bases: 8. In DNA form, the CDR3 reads TGTGCCAGCAGCATTGGGACAGCGCGGTCCTACAATGAGCAGTTCTTC. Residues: CASSIGTARSYNEQFF.

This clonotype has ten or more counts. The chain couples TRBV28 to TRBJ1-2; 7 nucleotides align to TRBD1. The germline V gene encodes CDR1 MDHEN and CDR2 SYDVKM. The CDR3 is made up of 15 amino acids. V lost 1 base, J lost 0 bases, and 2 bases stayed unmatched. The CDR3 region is CASSLSGGPNYGYTF. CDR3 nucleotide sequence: TGTGCCAGCAGTTTATCAGGGGGGCCTAACTATGGCTACACCTTC.

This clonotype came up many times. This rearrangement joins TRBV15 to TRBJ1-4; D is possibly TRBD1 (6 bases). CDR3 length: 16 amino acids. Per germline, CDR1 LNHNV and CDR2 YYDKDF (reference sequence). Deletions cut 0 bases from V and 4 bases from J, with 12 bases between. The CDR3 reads CATSRDRGSGNEKLFF. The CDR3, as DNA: TGTGCCACCAGCAGAGATAGGGGGTCTGGTAATGAAAAACTGTTTTTT.

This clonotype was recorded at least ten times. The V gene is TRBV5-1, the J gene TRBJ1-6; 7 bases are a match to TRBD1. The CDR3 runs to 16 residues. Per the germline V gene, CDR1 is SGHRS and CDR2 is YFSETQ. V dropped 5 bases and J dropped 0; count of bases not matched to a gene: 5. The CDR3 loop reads CASRRQGSSYNSPLHF. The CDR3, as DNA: TGCGCCAGCAGACGACAGGGAAGCTCCTATAATTCACCCCTCCACTTT.

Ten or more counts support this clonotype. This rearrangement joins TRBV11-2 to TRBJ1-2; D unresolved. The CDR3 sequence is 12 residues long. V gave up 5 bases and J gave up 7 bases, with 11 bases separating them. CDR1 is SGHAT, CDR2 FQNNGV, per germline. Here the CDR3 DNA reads TGTGCCAGCAGCGTTGACAAGAGTGGCTACACCTTC. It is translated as CASSVDKSGYTF.

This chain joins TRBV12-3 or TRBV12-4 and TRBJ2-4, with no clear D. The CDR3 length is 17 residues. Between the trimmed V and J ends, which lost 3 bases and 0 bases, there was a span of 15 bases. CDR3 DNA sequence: TGTGCCAGCAGTTTCCTCGGGCATAAGCTAGCCAAAAACATTCAGTACTTC. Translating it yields CASSFLGHKLAKNIQYF.

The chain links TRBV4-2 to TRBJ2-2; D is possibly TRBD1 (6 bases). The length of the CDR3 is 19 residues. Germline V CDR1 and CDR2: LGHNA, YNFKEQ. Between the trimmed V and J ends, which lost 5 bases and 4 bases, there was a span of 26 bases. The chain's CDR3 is CASSSEPRGTPRGTGELFF. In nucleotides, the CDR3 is TGTGCCAGCAGCTCAGAACCCAGGGGTACCCCGCGAGGCACCGGGGAGCTGTTTTTT.

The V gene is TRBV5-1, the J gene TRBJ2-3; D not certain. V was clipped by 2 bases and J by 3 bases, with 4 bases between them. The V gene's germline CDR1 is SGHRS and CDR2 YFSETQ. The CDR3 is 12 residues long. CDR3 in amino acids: CASSFITDTQYF. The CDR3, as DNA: TGCGCCAGCAGCTTTATAACAGATACGCAGTATTTT.